This T cell receptor beta chain was identified during a study of CXCR3-negative and CXCR3-positive naive CD8 T cells. In the case of this clonotype: What it binds is unknown.

Researchers prepared the TRB cDNA libraries using 5' RACE with UMI labels. TCRdb reworked the 5' RACE reads into one entry per CDR3 protein, no DNA. The sample table includes 140,000 to 150,000 distinct CDR3 sequences. Findings and limits, study-wide: In cryopreserved cells, CXCR3 expression partially decreased, and fresh PBMCs were used in most assays. Naive cells with CXCR3 showed TRB CDR3s that were more hydrophobic than those in CXCR3-negative naive cells.

Sequencing was performed on naive CXCR3+ CD8+ T cells from blood. Subset here: CD45RO-CCR7+CD27+CD95- naive CD8+ T cells expressing CXCR3 (TNR3+). The sequence was obtained from a human donor in good health. Some clones in this sample may be carry-over from other donors' samples.

The CDR3 is CASSPLPTANYEQYF. This chain connects TRBV7-8 to TRBJ2-7. The length of the CDR3 is 15 residues. CDR1 and CDR2 (germline): SGHVS, FQNEAQ.